The T cell receptor beta chain described here comes from a study of cytomegalovirus exposure and HLA in healthy donors. Assay used: immunoSEQ multiplex PCR; TCRdb lists only in-frame clones, some missing. Of 150,000 or so clones in the sample, 89% are singletons; the top ten hold roughly 9.2%. Germline CDR1 and CDR2: SGHNT and YYREEE (reference sequence). V was cut by 2 bases and J by 2 bases, with 14 bases left in between. This CDR3 has 15 amino acids. The sequence came from a young woman in good health and CMV-seropositive. Material for sequencing was PBMCs. V gene TRBV5-4 combines with J gene TRBJ2-7; tentative D call: TRBD1 (7 bases). The CDR3 sequence is CASSFPQGGAYEQYF. The DNA of the CDR3 is TGTGCCAGCAGCTTCCCCCAGGGGGGAGCCTACGAGCAGTACTTC.